These 23 T cell receptor beta chains were sequenced from one sample in a study of blood T cell repertoires in COVID-19. This table comes from immunoSEQ multiplex PCR, and its TCRdb copy is limited to in-frame clones, with some not included. The table has tens of thousands of clones, around 86% seen once. Sequencing was carried out using peripheral blood. These TCRs come from a man aged 80 or over with acute or convalescent COVID-19.

V gene TRBV7-2 combines with J gene TRBJ1-3; D ambiguous. The V gene lost 0 bases and the J gene lost 4 bases, with 7 bases spanning the gap. The V gene's germline CDR1 is SGHTA and CDR2 FQGNSA. The CDR3 contains 14 residues. The CDR3 DNA sequence: TGTGCCAGCAGCTTAGCGGCAAGAGGAAACACCATATATTTT. Translating it yields CASSLAARGNTIYF. The whole variable domain, filled in from reference TRBV7-2 and TRBJ1-3, reads GAGVSQSPSNKVTEKGKDVELRCDPISGHTALYWYRQSLGQGLEFLIYFQGNSAPDKSGLPSDRFSAERTGGSVSTLTIQRTQQEDSAVYLCASSLAARGNTIYFGEGSWLTVV.

The chain recombines TRBV6-5 with TRBJ2-7, with no clear D. Germline assignment: CDR1 MNHEY and CDR2 SVGAGI. The CDR3 has 14 residues. Trimming shortened V by 7 bases and J by 0 bases, and 13 bases separated the two germline ends. The CDR3 nucleotides read TGTGCCAGCAAGACGGAACAGTTCTCCTACGAGCAGTACTTC. Its translation: CASKTEQFSYEQYF.

This chain joins TRBV6-5 and TRBJ1-1; D is possibly TRBD1 (6 bases). Per germline, CDR1 MNHEY and CDR2 SVGAGI. V lost 8 bases and J lost 0, with 16 bases in between. There are 15 residues in the CDR3. The CDR3, as DNA: TGTGCCAGCGCCAACAGGGTCCGCGTGAACACTGAAGCTTTCTTT. This sequence encodes CASANRVRVNTEAFF.

The sample holds a few counts of this clone. The V gene is TRBV19, the J gene TRBJ1-2; D is unresolved. CDR1 and CDR2 from the germline V gene are LNHDA and SQIVND (reference sequence). V was cut by 6 bases and J by 2 bases, with 10 bases left in between. This CDR3 is built from 13 residues. CDR3 sequence: CASSDSRNYGYTF. The CDR3, as DNA: TGTGCCAGTAGCGATTCGAGGAACTATGGCTACACCTTC.

The chain recombines TRBV9 with TRBJ2-7, with 9 bases that match TRBD1. CDR3 length: 15 amino acids. V shed 2 bases and J 1 base; nucleotides not matched to a gene: 4. Germline V gives CDR1 SGDLS, CDR2 YYNGEE. In DNA, the CDR3 is TGTGCCAGCAGCGTTGCGGACAGGGGTTCCTACGAGCAGTACTTC. Amino acids: CASSVADRGSYEQYF.

The CDR3 DNA sequence: TGTGCCAGCAGCCGAGACTTACGGGAGCCGCCCTACGAGCAGTACTTC. It encodes CASSRDLREPPYEQYF. V and J are TRBV11-3 and TRBJ2-7; D possibly corresponds to TRBD2 (6 bases). CDR1 and CDR2 from the germline V gene are SGHNT and YENEEA. This CDR3 is built from 16 residues. V lost 5 bases, J lost 2 bases, and 19 bases lay in between. The full variable domain, rest sourced from reference TRBV11-3 and TRBJ2-7, is EAGVVQSPRYKIIEKKQPVAFWCNPISGHNTLYWYLQNLGQGPELLIRYENEEAVDDSQLPKDRFSAERLKGVDSTLKIQPAELGDSAVYLCASSRDLREPPYEQYFGPGTRLTVT.

This clone has only one observation. The rearrangement joins TRBV10-1 to TRBJ2-1; TRBD1 is a possible D gene (6 bases). The V and J ends lost 2 bases and 1 base respectively, with 12 bases between them. The CDR3 is 16 amino acids. The V gene's germline CDR1 is WNHNN and CDR2 SYGVQD (reference sequence). Here the CDR3 reads CASSELQGGSYNEQFF. CDR3 nucleotides: TGCGCCAGCAGTGAGCTACAGGGTGGATCCTACAATGAGCAGTTCTTC.

The J gene is TRBJ2-1, the V gene TRBV25-1; TRBD2 matches at 9 bases. The CDR3 covers 13 residues. The junction had 5 bases not matched to a gene; V was cut back by 7 bases and J by 7 bases. CDR1 and CDR2 (germline): MGHDK, SYGVNS. CDR3 coding DNA: TGTGCCAGCAAAGCGGGAGGATCGAATGAGCAGTTCTTC. Encoded protein: CASKAGGSNEQFF.

Here the CDR3 reads CASSLVQLEPQHF. The CDR3 DNA sequence: TGTGCCAGCAGCTTAGTACAGCTCGAGCCCCAGCATTTT. This chain links TRBV7-2 with TRBJ1-5; D is ambiguous. The V end lost 1 base, the J end lost 8 bases, and 9 bases lay between the germline ends. CDR1 SGHTA and CDR2 FQGNSA come from the germline V gene. The length of the CDR3 is 13 residues.

This chain uses TRBV4-3 with TRBJ2-5; TRBD2 aligns across 7 bases. Unmatched junction bases numbered 17, after V lost 0 bases and J lost 4 bases. Germline loops: CDR1 LGHNA, CDR2 YSLEER. CDR3 length equals 19 residues. CDR3 protein: CASSQDYLGGRAGRETQYF. CDR3 nucleotides: TGCGCCAGCAGCCAAGATTATCTAGGTGGGAGGGCCGGGAGAGAGACCCAGTACTTC.

The V and J genes are TRBV18 and TRBJ1-2; 8 nucleotides agree with TRBD1. The CDR3 length is 14 residues. J lost 4 bases, V lost 4 bases, and 5 bases had no gene match. Germline V lookup: CDR1 KGHSH, CDR2 LQKENI. The CDR3 spells CASSQDRVGYGYTF. CDR3 DNA sequence: TGTGCCAGCTCACAGGACAGGGTCGGCTATGGCTACACCTTC.

Only a few counts were recorded for this clone. The chain combines TRBV27 with TRBJ1-5; the match to TRBD1 covers 9 bases. Germline trimming cut 4 bases from V and 4 bases from J; bases unmatched to any gene: 5. Germline V gives CDR1 MNHEY, CDR2 SMNVEV (reference sequence). The CDR3 is 15 residues long. CDR3 in DNA: TGTGCCAGCAGTTCCGCACAGGGGGCTAATCAGCCCCAGCATTTT. It yields the protein CASSSAQGANQPQHF.

V is TRBV11-3 and J is TRBJ2-1; 7 positions agree with TRBD2. Germline V gives CDR1 SGHNT, CDR2 YENEEA. After removal of 7 bases from V and 0 bases from J, the junction contained 9 bases not matched to a gene. The CDR3 is made up of 16 amino acids. Here the CDR3 reads CASNLWGGSSYNEQFF. CDR3 DNA: TGTGCCAGCAACCTCTGGGGGGGGAGCTCCTACAATGAGCAGTTCTTC.

The chain employs TRBV5-6 and TRBJ2-5; D is unresolved. Trimming shortened V by 3 bases and J by 5 bases, and 11 bases separated the two germline ends. The CDR3 totals 13 residues. Germline lookup yields CDR1 SGHDT and CDR2 YYEEEE. The CDR3 is CASSSTFTETQYF. CDR3 coding DNA: TGTGCCAGCAGCTCGACATTTACCGAGACCCAGTACTTC.

The chain couples TRBV5-4 to TRBJ2-7; D call uncertain. CDR1 is SGHNT and CDR2 is YYREEE in the germline V gene (reference sequence). The germline V and J ends were trimmed by 3 bases and 6 bases, with 10 bases remaining between them. This CDR3 has 12 amino acids. The CDR3 sequence is CASSSPFREQYF. CDR3 DNA: TGTGCCAGCAGCTCTCCCTTCCGCGAGCAGTACTTC.

The V gene is TRBV5-8, the J gene TRBJ2-4; TRBD2 matches at 8 bases. The CDR3 sequence is 15 residues long. J lost 8 bases, V lost 6 bases, and 13 bases had no gene match. Germline assignment: CDR1 SGHTS and CDR2 YDEGEE. The CDR3 region is CASNTPGGARHIQYF. The CDR3 nucleotides read TGTGCCAGCAATACCCCGGGGGGGGCAAGGCACATTCAGTACTTC.

The J gene is TRBJ1-1, the V gene TRBV19, with unresolved D. CDR1 and CDR2 (germline): LNHDA, SQIVND (reference sequence). V was pared by 1 base and J by 5 bases, with 14 bases between. The CDR3 has 15 residues. The CDR3 loop is CASSIGPELRTEAFF. The DNA of the CDR3 is TGTGCCAGTAGTATAGGTCCGGAACTGAGGACTGAAGCTTTCTTT.

There are a few counts of this clone. The chain combines TRBV4-3 with TRBJ2-1; D might be TRBD2 (6 bases). Trimming left V 1 base short and J 7 bases short, with 17 bases between. Germline V gene lookup returns CDR1 LGHNA and CDR2 YSLEER. CDR3 length equals 16 residues. In DNA form, the CDR3 reads TGCGCCAGCAGCCAAGCGGGCGGGATGGATCGTAATGAGCAGTTCTTC. Translation: CASSQAGGMDRNEQFF.

Comment on this clone: The same CDR3 arises from other DNA sequences in this sample as well. The chain has TRBV18 and TRBJ2-7; 7 nucleotides align to TRBD1. The CDR3 is made up of 13 amino acids. Germline CDR1 and CDR2: KGHSH and LQKENI. The ends lost 6 bases at V and 4 bases at J; junction bases unmatched: 6. CDR3 residues: CASSGTVSYEQYF. The CDR3 DNA sequence: TGTGCCAGCTCGGGGACAGTATCGTACGAGCAGTACTTC.

This chain connects TRBV27 to TRBJ1-1, with a tentative D call TRBD1 (6 bases). V dropped 2 bases and J dropped 0 bases, with 16 bases sitting between them. The CDR3 consists of 17 residues. The germline gives CDR1 MNHEY, CDR2 SMNVEV (reference sequence). This chain's CDR3 is CASSLDGGRRLNTEAFF. The CDR3 bases are TGTGCCAGCAGTTTAGACGGGGGGCGAAGACTGAACACTGAAGCTTTCTTT.

This clone appeared once. The chain uses TRBV7-9 and TRBJ2-5, with D hard to call. Between the trimmed V and J ends, which lost 5 bases and 5 bases, there was a span of 6 bases. Looked up from germline, CDR1 is SEHNR and CDR2 is FQNEAQ (reference sequence). The CDR3 contains 11 residues. This CDR3 reads CASSPQETQYF. The CDR3 DNA reads as TGTGCCAGCAGCCCACAGGAGACCCAGTACTTC.

This sequence joins TRBV19 and TRBJ1-3, with D possibly TRBD1 on 5 matching bases. This CDR3 comprises 14 residues. Per germline, CDR1 LNHDA and CDR2 SQIVND (reference sequence). V lost 4 bases and J 0 bases, leaving 7 bases between the germline ends. The DNA for the CDR3 is TGTGCCAGTAGTACAGGGTCCTCTGGAAACACCATATATTTT. It specifies CASSTGSSGNTIYF.

The chain combines TRBV4-3 with TRBJ2-1; no clear D. Germline CDR1 is LGHNA and CDR2 is YSLEER. CDR3 length equals 16 residues. Trimming removed 0 bases at V and 2 bases at J, with 11 bases between. CDR3 protein: CASSQDFATTYNEQFF. DNA of the CDR3: TGCGCCAGCAGCCAAGATTTCGCCACTACCTACAATGAGCAGTTCTTC.